What follows are 10 T cell receptor beta chains derived from one specimen sequenced in a study of T cell repertoires in ileal Crohn's disease. This table comes from immunoSEQ multiplex PCR, and its TCRdb copy is limited to in-frame clones, with some not included. The repertoire holds some 8,200 clones, roughly 95% seen once, with approximately 0.2% in the top ten. Specimen: ileal tissue. These TCRs come from an adult with Crohn's disease.

The chain joins TRBV4-2 to TRBJ1-2, with 12 bases matching TRBD1. The germline gives CDR1 LGHNA, CDR2 YNFKEQ. Trimming cost V 2 bases and J 6 bases; bases outside gene matches: 10. The CDR3 is 17 residues long. In nucleotides, the CDR3 is TGTGCCAGCAGCCAACAACCACCGGGACAGGGGGCTAATGGCTACACCTTC. As protein: CASSQQPPGQGANGYTF.

This clone was recorded once. The chain joins TRBV18 to TRBJ2-7; tentative D call: TRBD1 (6 bases). The CDR3 is 16 amino acids. Germline V gene lookup returns CDR1 KGHSH and CDR2 LQKENI. V lost 4 bases and J lost 3, with 19 bases in between. CDR3 sequence: CASSQGNRALVYEQYF. The CDR3 region has the DNA TGTGCCAGCTCACAGGGGAACAGGGCCCTAGTCTACGAGCAGTACTTC.

J is TRBJ2-3 and V is TRBV6-6; 10 positions match TRBD2. The CDR3 totals 14 residues. V lost 4 bases and J lost 5; bases outside the gene matches: 3. Germline assignment: CDR1 MNHNY and CDR2 SVGAGI (reference sequence). The DNA of the CDR3 is TGTGCCAGCAGTTGGGCTAGCGGGGGAGATACGCAGTATTTT. Amino acid sequence: CASSWASGGDTQYF.

The rearrangement uses TRBV10-2 and TRBJ2-1, with D perhaps matching TRBD2 (6 bases). CDR1 and CDR2 from the germline V gene are WSHSY and SAAADI. This CDR3 is 16 amino acids long. V was trimmed by 3 bases and J by 3 bases, leaving 15 bases between them. In DNA, the CDR3 is TGCGCCAGCAGTGAAAGGACGGGGGTCAACTACAATGAGCAGTTCTTC. Its protein product is CASSERTGVNYNEQFF.

The rearrangement joins TRBV28 to TRBJ1-1; 8 nucleotides align to TRBD1. There are 14 residues in the CDR3. The ends lost 7 bases at V and 7 bases at J; junction bases unmatched: 11. Germline values: CDR1 MDHEN, CDR2 SYDVKM. The CDR3 DNA reads as TGTGCCAGCAAAGGGGACAGGTTCTACATTGAAGCTTTCTTT. As protein: CASKGDRFYIEAFF.

V and J are TRBV2 and TRBJ2-3; 9 positions agree with TRBD1. The CDR3 extends over 16 amino acids. Germline loops: CDR1 SNHLY, CDR2 FYNNEI. The ends lost 5 bases at V and 0 bases at J; junction bases unmatched: 6. The CDR3 sequence: CASSLPGTGSTDTQYF. As DNA, the CDR3 is TGTGCCAGCAGTCTCCCCGGGACAGGGAGCACAGATACGCAGTATTTT.

V gene TRBV7-2 combines with J gene TRBJ2-3; a weak D match, TRBD2 (6 bases). The germline V and J ends were trimmed by 0 bases and 7 bases, with 14 bases remaining between them. The CDR3 extends over 15 amino acids. Per the germline V gene, CDR1 is SGHTA and CDR2 is FQGNSA. CDR3 protein: CASSLAGGFDNTQYF. The DNA of the CDR3 is TGTGCCAGCAGCTTAGCGGGGGGTTTCGACAATACGCAGTATTTT.

The CDR3 region is CASSLALGQNTEAFF. The CDR3 bases are TGTGCCAGCAGCTTAGCGCTTGGACAGAACACTGAAGCTTTCTTT. The rearrangement joins TRBV7-2 to TRBJ1-1, with a weak D call TRBD1 (5 bases). The germline V gene has CDR1 SGHTA and CDR2 FQGNSA. The CDR3 totals 15 residues. The ends were cut back, 0 bases at V and 1 base at J, with 9 bases in the middle. The complete variable domain, with remaining parts taken from reference TRBV7-2 and TRBJ1-1, reads GAGVSQSPSNKVTEKGKDVELRCDPISGHTALYWYRQSLGQGLEFLIYFQGNSAPDKSGLPSDRFSAERTGGSVSTLTIQRTQQEDSAVYLCASSLALGQNTEAFFGQGTRLTVV.

The sample holds one count of this clone. The V call is TRBV5-1, the J call TRBJ2-5; 13 positions agree with TRBD2. V lost 3 bases and J lost 5; bases outside the gene matches: 7. The CDR3 covers 16 residues. Germline CDR1 SGHRS, CDR2 YFSETQ. The DNA of the CDR3 is TGCGCCAGCAGCTGGACTAGCGGGGGTCCTAGGGAGACCCAGTACTTC. Amino acids: CASSWTSGGPRETQYF. The full variable domain, rest sourced from reference TRBV5-1 and TRBJ2-5, is KAGVTQTPRYLIKTRGQQVTLSCSPISGHRSVSWYQQTPGQGLQFLFEYFSETQRNKGNFPGRFSGRQFSNSRSEMNVSTLELGDSALYLCASSWTSGGPRETQYFGPGTRLLVL.

The chain couples TRBV25-1 to TRBJ2-1; 11 nucleotides match TRBD2. The germline CDR1 and CDR2 sequences are MGHDK and SYGVNS. The V segment lost 3 bases and the J segment 7 bases; nucleotides outside the gene matches: 5. CDR3 size: 15 residues. This CDR3 reads CASSDPSGGRNEQFF. In nucleotides, the CDR3 is TGTGCCAGCAGTGACCCTAGCGGGGGGAGGAATGAGCAGTTCTTC. Complete variable domain (other parts from reference TRBV25-1 and TRBJ2-1): EADIYQTPRYLVIGTGKKITLECSQTMGHDKMYWYQQDPGMELHLIHYSYGVNSTEKGDLSSESTVSRIRTEHFPLTLESARPSHTSQYLCASSDPSGGRNEQFFGPGTRLTVL.